This T cell receptor beta chain was captured by sequencing in a study of cytomegalovirus exposure and HLA in healthy donors. The wider study: Unique TCR beta sequences numbering 120 million or so came from 150 million to 200 million T cells in an earlier analysis. The study, taken as a whole, reports: Common viral pathogens were later found to be apparently linked to several of the most significant clusters. A missense variant in DCLRE1C was later tied to TCR beta V- and J-gene trimming.

The primer mix had 60 Vbeta and 13 Jbeta primers. This table comes from immunoSEQ multiplex PCR, and its TCRdb copy is limited to in-frame clones, with some not included. The table includes roughly 99,000 clones, around 80% detected once. The CDR3 spans 17 residues. J lost 2 bases, V lost 4 bases, and 5 bases had no gene match. In germline, CDR1 is SGDLS, CDR2 YYNGEE. Concerning this clone: Its target is unknown.

The TCR sequence derives from a male donor in good health and CMV-seropositive. This sequence joins TRBV9 and TRBJ2-3; 15 bases agree with TRBD2. Sequenced input: PBMCs. CDR3 DNA: TGTGCCAGCAGCACCCGGACTAGCGGGGGGGACACAGATACGCAGTATTTT. The encoded protein is CASSTRTSGGDTDTQYF.